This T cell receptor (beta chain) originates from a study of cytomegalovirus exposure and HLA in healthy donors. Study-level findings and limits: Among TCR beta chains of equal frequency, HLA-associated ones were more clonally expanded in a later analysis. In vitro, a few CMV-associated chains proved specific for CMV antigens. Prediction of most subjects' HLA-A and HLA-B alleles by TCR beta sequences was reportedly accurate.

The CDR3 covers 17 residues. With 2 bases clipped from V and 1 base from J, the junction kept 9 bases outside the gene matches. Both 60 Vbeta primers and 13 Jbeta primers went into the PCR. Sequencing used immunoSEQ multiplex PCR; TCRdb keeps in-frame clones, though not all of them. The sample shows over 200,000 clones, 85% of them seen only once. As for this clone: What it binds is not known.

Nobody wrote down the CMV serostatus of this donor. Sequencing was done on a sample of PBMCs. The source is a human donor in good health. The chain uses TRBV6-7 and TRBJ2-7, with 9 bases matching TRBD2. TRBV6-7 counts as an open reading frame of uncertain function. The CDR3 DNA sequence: TGTGCCAGCAGTTACACGGAGGAAACTAGCGGGTCCTACGAGCAGTACTTC. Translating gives CASSYTEETSGSYEQYF.